Presented here are 10 T cell receptor beta chains from one specimen sequenced in a study of cytomegalovirus exposure and HLA in healthy donors. Use of 60 Vbeta and 13 Jbeta primers characterized the PCR. The table came from immunoSEQ multiplex PCR; TCRdb's copy has only in-frame clones and leaves some out. Here the sample spans roughly 130,000 clones, 80% being singletons. The source material was PBMCs. These receptors all come from a human donor in good health.

The table lists this clone with a few counts. V usage is TRBV19 and J usage is TRBJ2-1; D is uncertain. Germline-derived CDR1 and CDR2 are LNHDA and SQIVND (reference sequence). The V and J ends lost 3 bases and 7 bases respectively, with 7 bases between them. This CDR3 has 12 amino acids. Written as DNA, the CDR3 is TGTGCCAGTAGTATTAATCAGAATGAGCAGTTCTTC. This gives the protein CASSINQNEQFF.

The gene calls are TRBV27 and TRBJ1-1, with a tentative D call TRBD1 (5 bases). V shed 5 bases and J shed 0 bases, with 13 bases lying between them. The CDR3 sequence is 15 residues long. Germline V lookup: CDR1 MNHEY, CDR2 SMNVEV (reference sequence). The CDR3 sequence is CASSQIQGLNTEAFF. CDR3 in DNA: TGTGCCAGCAGTCAGATTCAGGGATTGAACACTGAAGCTTTCTTT.

The chain combines TRBV27 with TRBJ2-3; 7 positions match TRBD1. With 6 bases clipped from V and 1 base from J, the junction kept 7 bases outside the gene matches. Germline V CDR1 and CDR2: MNHEY, SMNVEV (reference sequence). The CDR3 spans 15 residues. CDR3 amino acids: CASSLRGQRTDTQYF. The CDR3 region has the DNA TGTGCCAGCAGCCTACGGGGACAGCGCACAGATACGCAGTATTTT.

The chain carries TRBV7-6 and TRBJ2-7; perhaps TRBD2 as D (6 bases). Germline CDR1 SGHVS, CDR2 FNYEAQ. The CDR3 runs 14 residues. Trimming pared 2 bases from V and 3 bases from J, leaving 11 bases between. CDR3 DNA sequence: TGTGCCAGCAGCTTAATGGGAGGAGGCTACGAGCAGTACTTC. Encoded protein: CASSLMGGGYEQYF. Combining the CDR3 with reference TRBV7-6 and TRBJ2-7 gives the whole variable domain GAGVSQSPRYKVTKRGQDVALRCDPISGHVSLYWYRQALGQGPEFLTYFNYEAQQDKSGLPNDRFSAERPEGSISTLTIQRTEQRDSAMYRCASSLMGGGYEQYFGPGTRLTVT.

This clone has more than one count but fewer than ten. DNA of the CDR3: TGTGCCAGCAGTCCGGGACAGACAGATACGCAGTATTTT. Translating gives CASSPGQTDTQYF. V is TRBV28 and J is TRBJ2-3, with TRBD1 matching 7 bases. The junction had 2 bases not matched to a gene; V was cut back by 5 bases and J by 3 bases. The CDR3 has 13 residues. Germline values: CDR1 MDHEN, CDR2 SYDVKM.

The table lists this clone with a count of one. CDR3 in amino acids: CASSFPAGSGNTIYF. The CDR3 nucleotides are TGTGCCAGCAGCTTCCCCGCCGGCTCTGGAAACACCATATATTTT. The gene calls are TRBV5-6 and TRBJ1-3; D not certain. Germline V lookup: CDR1 SGHDT, CDR2 YYEEEE. The CDR3 consists of 15 residues. The ends were cut back, 2 bases at V and 0 bases at J, with 9 bases in the middle.

This rearrangement joins TRBV11-2 to TRBJ1-5; maybe TRBD1 (6 bases). This CDR3 is 15 amino acids long. Between the trimmed V and J ends, which lost 2 bases and 3 bases, there was a span of 11 bases. Per germline, CDR1 SGHAT and CDR2 FQNNGV. The CDR3 is CASSLLGATNQPQHF. For the CDR3, the DNA is TGTGCCAGCAGCTTACTGGGGGCAACCAATCAGCCCCAGCATTTT.

This clone has only a few counts. The chain carries TRBV6-6 and TRBJ1-2, with D perhaps matching TRBD1 (6 bases). Between the trimmed V and J ends, which lost 10 bases and 5 bases, there was a span of 17 bases. There are 13 residues in the CDR3. Germline CDR1 and CDR2: MNHNY and SVGAGI (reference sequence). The CDR3 reads CATKTGKGYGYTF. The CDR3 DNA follows: TGTGCCACCAAAACAGGGAAGGGGTATGGCTACACCTTC.

This clone was seen a single time. The genes are TRBV19 and TRBJ1-2; 9 nucleotides agree with TRBD1. The germline V gene encodes CDR1 LNHDA and CDR2 SQIVND (reference sequence). V gave up 7 bases and J gave up 8 bases; unmatched junction bases: 14. This CDR3 spans 15 amino acids. The CDR3 DNA reads TGTGCCAGTAACCCGGGACAGGGTTCTTTCTGGGGCTACACCTTC. This sequence encodes CASNPGQGSFWGYTF.

The chain joins TRBV19 to TRBJ2-6; tentatively, D is TRBD1 (5 bases). This CDR3 is 16 amino acids long. With 5 bases removed from V and 1 base from J, the gap between germline ends came to 12 bases. Germline assignment: CDR1 LNHDA and CDR2 SQIVND (reference sequence). DNA for the CDR3: TGTGCCAGTAGTGACCAGGGTCCTTCTGGGGCCAACGTCCTGACTTTC. Residues: CASSDQGPSGANVLTF.